The present TCR beta chain was sequenced within a study of T cell responses to AZD1222 COVID-19 vaccine. This clone was seen only a few times. Looked up from germline, CDR1 is SGHTA and CDR2 is FQGNSA. Trimming took 5 bases from V and 6 from J; bases not matched to a gene: 9. CDR3 length: 14 residues. Produced via immunoSEQ multiplex PCR; TCRdb's table is partial and in-frame only. The sample carries 150,000 or so clones, around 85% recorded once. The sample in question was peripheral blood, obtained on day 0 of MenACWY control vaccination. The V call is TRBV7-2, the J call TRBJ2-7, with TRBD2 matching 8 bases. This TCR was sampled from an adult in good health. The CDR3 sequence is CASSPGLAKPEQYF. The CDR3 nucleotides are TGTGCCAGCAGCCCCGGACTAGCAAAGCCCGAGCAGTACTTC.